A selection of T cell receptor beta chains follows, all from one sample in a study of blood T cells in healthy people across ages. MiXCR, run by TCRdb on the 5' RACE reads, gives a single entry per CDR3 protein. Of about 1,500,000 distinct CDR3 sequences in the sample, roughly 30% were seen once. Sequencing used blood. The receptors were gathered from a young woman in good health. Both conserved end residues are part of each CDR3. D genes are given only for firm matches. Some rows have no size entry. The others give once, few or many, or a class for an expanded clone.

size	V	D	J	CDR3	DNA
-	TRBV12-3/TRBV12-4	TRBD2	TRBJ2-1	CASSFGAGDRKQFF	TGTGCCAGCAGTTTCGGGGCGGGGGATAGAAAGCAGTTCTTC
many	TRBV28	-	TRBJ2-4	CASSSTRNIQYF	TGTGCCAGCAGTTCGACTAGGAACATTCAGTACTTC
-	TRBV6-2/TRBV6-3	-	TRBJ2-7	CASGGGFEQYF	TGTGCCAGTGGAGGGGGCTTCGAGCAGTACTTC
once	TRBV7-2	TRBD1	TRBJ2-7	CASRAGTGASYEQYF	TGTGCCAGCAGAGCCGGGACAGGGGCTTCTTACGAGCAGTACTTC
few	TRBV3-1	-	TRBJ2-1	CASSQGFGGYNEQFF	TGTGCCAGCAGCCAGGGTTTCGGCGGCTACAATGAGCAGTTCTTC
-	TRBV7-2	-	TRBJ2-5	CASSAQGGSETQYF	TGTGCCAGCAGCGCGCAGGGGGGCTCAGAGACCCAGTACTTC
many	TRBV7-2	-	TRBJ2-7	CASSSRGGHEQYF	TGTGCCAGCAGCTCCCGGGGAGGCCACGAGCAGTACTTC
-	TRBV27	-	TRBJ2-7	CASSRQGGLYEQYF	TGTGCCAGCAGTCGGCAGGGTGGTTTATACGAGCAGTACTTC
many	TRBV5-1	-	TRBJ2-1	CASSPGNPRSYNEQFF	TGCGCCAGCAGCCCTGGAAACCCCCGTAGCTACAATGAGCAGTTCTTC
-	TRBV29-1	TRBD1	TRBJ1-1	CSVLTLQGWTEAFF	TGCAGCGTCCTCACATTACAGGGGTGGACTGAAGCTTTCTTT
-	TRBV5-1	TRBD2	TRBJ2-5	CASSRGLAGVDYNEQYF	TGCGCCAGCAGCAGGGGACTAGCGGGAGTGGATTACAATGAGCAGTACTTC
many	TRBV9	TRBD2	TRBJ2-1	CASSPVAGAYNEQFF	TGTGCCAGCAGCCCTGTAGCGGGGGCCTACAATGAGCAGTTCTTC
-	TRBV20-1	TRBD2	TRBJ2-1	CSAHTGRELYNEQFF	TGCAGTGCCCATACGGGGAGGGAACTATACAATGAGCAGTTCTTC
-	TRBV7-2	-	TRBJ1-2	CASSSQPKGYYGYTF	TGTGCCAGCAGCTCACAACCAAAAGGGTACTATGGCTACACCTTC
-	TRBV6-2/TRBV6-3	-	TRBJ2-1	CASSRGPGTYNEQFF	TGTGCCAGCAGTCGCGGCCCCGGGACTTATAATGAGCAGTTCTTC
-	TRBV7-6	TRBD2	TRBJ2-1	CASSSRLANEQFF	TGTGCCAGCAGCTCCCGACTAGCTAATGAGCAGTTCTTC
many	TRBV29-1	-	TRBJ2-7	CSVAQGISYEQYF	TGCAGCGTTGCGCAGGGGATCTCCTACGAGCAGTACTTC
-	TRBV18	-	TRBJ2-7	CASSASASYEQYF	TGTGCCAGCTCGGCTAGCGCCTCCTACGAGCAGTACTTC
-	TRBV27	TRBD2	TRBJ2-7	CASSLTSLETYEQYF	TGTGCCAGCAGTCTGACTAGCTTGGAAACCTACGAGCAGTACTTC
-	TRBV5-1	-	TRBJ2-1	CASSLPIRGSEQFF	TGCGCCAGCAGCTTGCCGATCCGTGGCAGTGAGCAGTTCTTC
-	TRBV5-1	TRBD2	TRBJ2-5	CASSLEGGLAGNQETQYF	TGCGCCAGCAGCTTGGAAGGTGGGCTAGCGGGGAACCAAGAGACCCAGTACTTC
-	TRBV21-1	-	TRBJ1-6	CASSIKQGVNSPLHF	TGTGCCAGCAGCATAAAACAGGGGGTTAATTCACCCCTCCACTTT
few	TRBV9	-	TRBJ2-3	CASSRSWGPTDTQYF	TGTGCCAGCAGCCGGAGCTGGGGACCCACAGATACGCAGTATTTT
-	TRBV12-3/TRBV12-4	-	TRBJ1-5	CAIRTGKHPQHF	TGTGCCATCAGAACAGGGAAACACCCCCAGCATTTT
-	TRBV12-3/TRBV12-4	TRBD1	TRBJ2-3	CASSSYYGTGAADTQYF	TGTGCCAGCAGTTCCTACTACGGGACAGGGGCGGCAGATACGCAGTATTTT
-	TRBV20-1	-	TRBJ1-3	CSAQFSSGNTIYF	TGCAGTGCTCAATTTAGCTCTGGAAACACCATATATTTT
-	TRBV7-9	TRBD1	TRBJ2-7	CAGTGTGFYEQYF	TGTGCCGGAACCGGGACAGGCTTTTACGAGCAGTACTTC
many	TRBV10-3	-	TRBJ2-1	CAISDYTGTNEQFF	TGTGCCATCAGTGATTATACAGGGACCAATGAGCAGTTCTTC
-	TRBV12-5	-	TRBJ2-1	CASGRPNPGPEDEQFF	TGTGCTAGTGGCAGACCGAACCCGGGACCCGAAGATGAGCAGTTCTTC
-	TRBV4-1	-	TRBJ2-2	CASSQLDTGELFF	TGCGCCAGCAGCCAACTCGACACCGGGGAGCTGTTTTTT
-	TRBV27	TRBD1	TRBJ2-2	CASSPGTVIGELFF	TGTGCCAGCAGTCCCGGGACAGTTATCGGGGAGCTGTTTTTT
many	TRBV7-2	-	TRBJ2-7	CASSPPSQPAQYF	TGTGCCAGCAGCCCCCCCTCTCAACCTGCGCAGTACTTC
few	TRBV6-5	-	TRBJ1-2	CASSYADTVYGYTF	TGTGCCAGCAGTTACGCGGACACGGTCTATGGCTACACCTTC
many	TRBV29-1	-	TRBJ2-4	CSVGPRALRDIQYF	TGCAGCGTTGGACCAAGGGCGTTGAGGGACATTCAGTACTTC
few	TRBV30	-	TRBJ1-4	CAWSAGSTNEKLFF	TGTGCCTGGAGTGCGGGGTCAACTAATGAAAAACTGTTTTTT
few	TRBV7-9	TRBD2	TRBJ2-5	CASSSTYELATQTQYF	TGTGCCAGCAGCTCCACCTACGAACTAGCGACGCAGACCCAGTACTTC
many	TRBV10-1	-	TRBJ1-2	CASGGGGYTF	TGCGCCAGCGGGGGCGGCGGCTACACCTTC
few	TRBV9	-	TRBJ2-4	CASSPIGGPLQGIQYF	TGTGCCAGCAGCCCTATCGGAGGGCCCCTCCAGGGCATTCAGTACTTC
-	TRBV2	-	TRBJ2-7	CASSAPDSSYEQYF	TGTGCCAGCAGTGCCCCGGACAGCTCCTACGAGCAGTACTTC
-	TRBV7-9	TRBD1	TRBJ2-2	CASSLGAGQGDTGELFF	TGTGCCAGCAGCTTAGGCGCGGGACAGGGCGACACCGGGGAGCTGTTTTTT
-	TRBV27	-	TRBJ1-2	CASSSNLGGYGYTF	TGTGCCAGCAGTTCAAATTTAGGAGGGTATGGCTACACCTTC
-	TRBV19	-	TRBJ1-1	CASSAPSRGEGFF	TGTGCCAGTAGTGCCCCCAGCCGGGGGGAAGGTTTCTTT
-	TRBV12-3/TRBV12-4	TRBD1	TRBJ1-5	CASTSGTGYQPQHF	TGTGCCAGCACATCCGGGACAGGGTATCAGCCCCAGCATTTT
-	TRBV27	TRBD2	TRBJ2-3	CASSPRVSGGTDTQYF	TGTGCCAGCAGTCCCCGGGTTAGCGGGGGCACAGATACGCAGTATTTT
few	TRBV5-1	TRBD1	TRBJ1-2	CASSTQGQANYGYTF	TGCGCCAGCAGCACCCAAGGACAGGCTAACTATGGCTACACCTTC
few	TRBV2	-	TRBJ1-5	CASSGLRRRGNQPQHF	TGTGCCAGCAGCGGACTGAGGAGAAGGGGAAATCAGCCCCAGCATTTT
-	TRBV24-1	TRBD2	TRBJ2-5	CATSDLVSGGTGWAQYF	TGTGCCACCAGTGATTTGGTTAGCGGGGGCACCGGATGGGCCCAGTACTTC
many	TRBV20-1	-	TRBJ2-5	CSARVVPGVQETQYF	TGCAGTGCTAGAGTCGTACCAGGGGTTCAAGAGACCCAGTACTTC
-	TRBV12-3/TRBV12-4	TRBD2	TRBJ2-1	CASSFQGLAGAILRSEQFF	TGTGCCAGCAGTTTCCAAGGACTAGCGGGAGCGATTCTAAGGAGTGAGCAGTTCTTC
many	TRBV20-1	-	TRBJ2-3	CSARGPQGIQYF	TGCAGTGCTAGAGGCCCACAGGGTATTCAGTATTTT
-	TRBV7-9	-	TRBJ2-7	CASGFEGPEQYF	TGTGCCAGCGGCTTTGAGGGGCCCGAGCAGTACTTC
-	TRBV20-1	-	TRBJ2-3	CSARGPPGADTQYF	TGCAGTGCTAGAGGGCCCCCTGGGGCAGATACGCAGTATTTT
few	TRBV20-1	TRBD2	TRBJ2-3	CSASGGAGDTQYF	TGCAGTGCTAGCGGGGGGGCCGGGGATACGCAGTATTTT
-	TRBV20-1	-	TRBJ2-7	CSARRQAEQYF	TGCAGTGCCCGTCGTCAGGCCGAGCAGTACTTC
-	TRBV14	-	TRBJ1-2	CASSQGIRGYTF	TGTGCCAGCAGCCAAGGAATAAGGGGCTACACCTTC
-	TRBV12-3/TRBV12-4	-	TRBJ2-2	CASEIGGELFF	TGTGCCAGCGAAATCGGGGGGGAGCTGTTTTTT
few	TRBV5-1	TRBD2	TRBJ2-7	CASGLQPEIAGGIYEQYF	TGCGCCAGCGGACTCCAACCCGAAATAGCGGGAGGAATATACGAGCAGTACTTC
-	TRBV9	-	TRBJ2-3	CASSGPSTSSTDTQYF	TGTGCCAGCAGCGGACCCAGTACATCTAGCACAGATACGCAGTATTTT